The 14 T cell receptor beta chains below all came from one sample that was sequenced in a study of T cells in Graves' hyperthyroidism and ophthalmopathy. Researchers amplified the TCR beta CDR3 regions from RNA transcripts. Primed by the HTBI set, a first-round RT-PCR was run on the TCR CDR3. Each CDR3 protein is one row after TCRdb ran MiXCR on the multiplex PCR reads. The table includes 650,000 to 750,000 distinct CDR3 sequences, approximately 15% detected once. Sequenced input: blood. These receptors originate from a young woman with Graves' hyperthyroidism.

This clonotype has a count of ten or more. The gene calls are TRBV12-3 or TRBV12-4 and TRBJ1-1; no definite D call. The CDR3 is 13 residues long. V gave up 6 bases and J gave up 5 bases, with 13 bases separating them. CDR3 DNA: TGTGCCAGCAGCTCTGGACCGAAGACTGAAGCTTTCTTT. Protein: CASSSGPKTEAFF.

The V and J genes are TRBV19 and TRBJ2-2; 12 bases agree with TRBD2. Germline V CDR1 and CDR2: LNHDA, SQIVND (reference sequence). This CDR3 spans 16 amino acids. The ends lost 6 bases at V and 4 bases at J; junction bases unmatched: 6. CDR3 nucleotides: TGTGCCAGTAGCGATCTAGCGGGAGGGTCCACCGGGGAGCTGTTTTTT. Translating gives CASSDLAGGSTGELFF.

This clonotype was counted a few times. V is TRBV14 and J is TRBJ2-7; TRBD2 is a possible D gene (6 bases). Germline V gene data show CDR1 as SGHDN and CDR2 as FVKESK. V was shortened by 1 base and J by 5 bases, with 9 bases between the two germline ends. This CDR3 region has 13 residues. The CDR3 sequence is CASSQGRVHEQYF. CDR3 bases: TGTGCCAGCAGCCAAGGGAGGGTCCACGAGCAGTACTTC.

This clonotype was counted many times. For the CDR3, the DNA is TGTGCCAGCAGTTCCCTCGGGACAGGTGGCGAGCAGTACTTC. Its protein product is CASSSLGTGGEQYF. The chain employs TRBV6-1 and TRBJ2-7; 8 nucleotides line up with TRBD1. CDR3 size: 14 residues. J was trimmed by 6 bases and V by 5 bases; bases with no gene match: 9. The germline V gene encodes CDR1 MNHNS and CDR2 SASEGT.

This clonotype has ten or more counts. The CDR3 sequence is CASSLWDGIYEQYF. The CDR3 DNA reads as TGTGCCAGCAGTTTATGGGACGGGATCTACGAGCAGTACTTC. The chain has TRBV28 and TRBJ2-7; perhaps TRBD2 as D (5 bases). The ends were cut back, 0 bases at V and 3 bases at J, with 9 bases in the middle. The V gene's germline CDR1 is MDHEN and CDR2 SYDVKM. The CDR3 runs to 14 residues.

The sample holds many counts of this clonotype. The chain combines TRBV12-3 or TRBV12-4 with TRBJ2-5, with 8 bases aligning to TRBD1. The CDR3 is 13 amino acids. With 5 bases clipped from V and 3 bases from J, the junction kept 2 bases outside the gene matches. This chain's CDR3 is CASSQDREETQYF. The CDR3 DNA sequence: TGTGCCAGCAGTCAGGACAGGGAAGAGACCCAGTACTTC.

This clonotype was detected only a few times. V usage is TRBV6-2 or TRBV6-3 and J usage is TRBJ2-3; 7 bases line up with TRBD2. The ends lost 11 bases at V and 7 bases at J; junction bases unmatched: 18. Germline values: CDR1 MNHEY, CDR2 SVGEGT. This CDR3 comprises 15 residues. The CDR3 loop is CASLGGGRRLYTQYF. DNA of the CDR3: TGTGCCTCCCTCGGGGGAGGGCGGCGATTATATACGCAGTATTTT.

This rearrangement joins TRBV11-2 to TRBJ2-2; 10 nucleotides agree with TRBD2. This CDR3 comprises 19 residues. Trimming at V came to 4 bases and at J to 4 bases, leaving 15 bases not matched to a gene. Germline V gene data show CDR1 as SGHAT and CDR2 as FQNNGV. The CDR3 DNA follows: TGTGCCAGCAGCTCCCGGAACAAAGCGGGAGGGCCGGTCACCGGGGAGCTGTTTTTT. It is translated as CASSSRNKAGGPVTGELFF.

This chain connects TRBV4-1 to TRBJ1-1; D ambiguous. In germline, CDR1 is MGHRA, CDR2 YSYEKL. V lost 2 bases and J 4 bases, leaving 14 bases between the germline ends. The CDR3 loop spans 15 amino acids. The CDR3 reads CASSQLGAGFTEAFF. For the CDR3, the DNA is TGCGCCAGCAGCCAATTGGGCGCGGGGTTCACTGAAGCTTTCTTT.

This clonotype was detected ten times or more. The CDR3 loop is CAILAGGQGTYEQYF. CDR3 DNA: TGTGCCATCCTCGCCGGGGGGCAGGGGACCTACGAGCAGTACTTC. The chain is built from TRBV6-1 and TRBJ2-7, with D possibly TRBD2 on 7 matching bases. Germline V gene sequence: CDR1 MNHNS, CDR2 SASEGT. V was clipped by 10 bases and J by 2 bases, with 21 bases between them. The CDR3 consists of 15 residues.

This clonotype was recorded a few times. The V gene is TRBV9, the J gene TRBJ2-5; 8 positions agree with TRBD1. There are 14 residues in the CDR3. The germline CDR1 and CDR2 sequences are SGDLS and YYNGEE. With V trimmed by 3 bases and J by 4 bases, 5 bases remained unmatched. The CDR3 region is CASSGYRGAETQYF. In nucleotides, the CDR3 is TGTGCCAGCAGCGGATACAGGGGGGCAGAGACCCAGTACTTC. Complete variable domain (other parts from reference TRBV9 and TRBJ2-5): DSGVTQTPKHLITATGQRVTLRCSPRSGDLSVYWYQQSLDQGLQFLIQYYNGEERAKGNILERFSAQQFPDLHSELNLSSLELGDSALYFCASSGYRGAETQYFGPGTRLLVL.

This clonotype has more than one count but fewer than ten. The chain joins TRBV19 to TRBJ2-7; 8 bases align to TRBD2. V was clipped by 4 bases and J by 6 bases; unmatched bases: 2. The CDR3 contains 12 residues. Germline V CDR1 and CDR2: LNHDA, SQIVND (reference sequence). The CDR3 coding sequence is TGTGCCAGTAGTAGCGGGAGGCGCGAGCAGTACTTC. It encodes CASSSGRREQYF. The full variable domain, with the rest looked up from reference TRBV19 and TRBJ2-7, is DGGITQSPKYLFRKEGQNVTLSCEQNLNHDAMYWYRQDPGQGLRLIYYSQIVNDFQKGDIAEGYSVSREKKESFPLTVTSAQKNPTAFYLCASSSGRREQYFGPGTRLTVT.

This clonotype was seen repeatedly, ten times or more. This chain joins TRBV28 and TRBJ2-5; a possible D gene is TRBD1 (7 bases). Per the germline V gene, CDR1 is MDHEN and CDR2 is SYDVKM. There are 14 residues in the CDR3. V was shortened by 5 bases and J by 9 bases, with 19 bases between the two germline ends. The CDR3 bases are TGTGCCAGCAGTGGACAGGAGGGGGCTACGGCCCAGTACTTC. As protein: CASSGQEGATAQYF.

This clonotype was seen ten or more times. The chain combines TRBV5-1 with TRBJ1-1; D not certain. Trimming left V 2 bases short and J 4 bases short, with 9 bases between. Germline assignment: CDR1 SGHRS and CDR2 YFSETQ. The CDR3 is 13 residues long. The DNA of the CDR3 is TGCGCCAGCAGCTTAGTCCGGGGCACTGAAGCTTTCTTT. Its translation: CASSLVRGTEAFF.